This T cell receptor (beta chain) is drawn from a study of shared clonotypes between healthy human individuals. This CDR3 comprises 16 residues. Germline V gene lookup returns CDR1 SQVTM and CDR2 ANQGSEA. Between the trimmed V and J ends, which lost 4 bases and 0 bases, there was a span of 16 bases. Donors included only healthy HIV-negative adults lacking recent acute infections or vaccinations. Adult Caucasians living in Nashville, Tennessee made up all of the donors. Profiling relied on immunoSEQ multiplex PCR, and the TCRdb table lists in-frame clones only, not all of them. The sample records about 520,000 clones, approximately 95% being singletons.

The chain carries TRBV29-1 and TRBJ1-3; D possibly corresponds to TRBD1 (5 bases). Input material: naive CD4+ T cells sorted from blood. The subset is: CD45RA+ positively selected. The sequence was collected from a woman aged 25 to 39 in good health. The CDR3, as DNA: TGCAGCGTTGTGGGGCCTACAGGCTACTCTGGAAACACCATATATTTT. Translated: CSVVGPTGYSGNTIYF.